These 28 T cell receptor beta chains were sequenced from one sample in a study of blood T cell repertoires in COVID-19. Using immunoSEQ multiplex PCR, the repertoire was profiled, and TCRdb retains in-frame clones only, with some absent. The profile shows roughly 100,000 clones, around 81% of them singletons. The specimen was peripheral blood. These receptors all stem from a man older than 75 with acute or convalescent COVID-19.

This clone was found a few times. The chain's CDR3 is CASSPLGGGGNTIYF. CDR3 nucleotides: TGCGCCAGCAGCCCTTTGGGAGGGGGTGGAAACACCATATATTTT. This chain uses TRBV4-3 with TRBJ1-3; TRBD1 might be the D (6 bases). Germline values: CDR1 LGHNA, CDR2 YSLEER. This CDR3 spans 15 amino acids. V was trimmed by 4 bases and J by 3 bases, leaving 13 bases between them.

A few counts support this clone. The genes are TRBV5-1 and TRBJ1-1; D gene uncertain. Trimming stripped 2 bases from V and 1 base from J, with 12 bases between. In germline, CDR1 is SGHRS, CDR2 YFSETQ. CDR3 size: 15 residues. For the CDR3, the DNA is TGCGCCAGCAGCTTTCAACAGTCGAGGAACACTGAAGCTTTCTTT. It specifies CASSFQQSRNTEAFF.

A single count supports this clone. The chain recombines TRBV28 with TRBJ1-4; tentatively, D is TRBD1 (6 bases). Trimming removed 6 bases from V and 8 bases from J, with 10 bases in between. The CDR3 loop spans 12 amino acids. Germline V gives CDR1 MDHEN, CDR2 SYDVKM. CDR3 region: CASRRTVEKLFF. The DNA of the CDR3 is TGTGCCAGCAGACGGACAGTGGAAAAACTGTTTTTT.

The chain recombines TRBV14 with TRBJ1-2, with unresolved D. The CDR3 contains 13 residues. V was clipped by 1 base and J by 1 base, with 4 bases between them. Germline CDR1 and CDR2: SGHDN and FVKESK. The DNA of the CDR3 is TGTGCCAGCAGCCAAGTCAGTAACTATGGCTACACCTTC. Translated: CASSQVSNYGYTF.

In its sample, this clone was seen a few times. The chain links TRBV21-1 to TRBJ1-2; no DNA check was done on the table's D call, TRBD1. TRBV21-1 is annotated as a pseudogene. The CDR3 runs 12 residues. The CDR3 reads CASSRGHDGYTF. CDR3 nucleotide sequence: TGTGCCAGCAGCAGGGGGCATGATGGCTACACCTTC.

The rearrangement links TRBV2 to TRBJ2-2, with 13 bases identical to TRBD2. Germline CDR1 reads SNHLY; CDR2 reads FYNNEI. V was pared by 6 bases and J by 6 bases, with 7 bases of the junction left unmatched. This CDR3 spans 16 amino acids. The DNA of the CDR3 is TGTGCCAGCAGACTTACTAGCGGGAGGGCCGCCGGGGAGCTGTTTTTT. This codes for CASRLTSGRAAGELFF.

CDR3 bases: TGTGCCAGCAGTGAATTCTTATATCAGCCCCAGCATTTT. This gives the protein CASSEFLYQPQHF. V and J are TRBV2 and TRBJ1-5, with D uncertain. The V end lost 2 bases, the J end lost 5 bases, and 7 bases lay between the germline ends. Looked up from germline, CDR1 is SNHLY and CDR2 is FYNNEI. This CDR3 has 13 amino acids.

The chain uses TRBV11-3 and TRBJ2-7; 10 bases fit TRBD1. CDR3 length: 13 residues. Germline V gives CDR1 SGHNT, CDR2 YENEEA. V lost 5 bases to trimming and J lost 5 bases; unmatched junction nucleotides: 3. The DNA for the CDR3 is TGTGCCAGCAGCCCGGGGACAGGGGACGAGCAGTACTTC. Residues: CASSPGTGDEQYF.

The chain combines TRBV5-1 with TRBJ1-1; 7 nucleotides match TRBD1. The trim removed 4 bases at V and 6 bases at J, leaving 6 bases unmatched. The CDR3 spans 13 residues. Germline V gene lookup returns CDR1 SGHRS and CDR2 YFSETQ. The CDR3 sequence: CASSHTGAPEAFF. As DNA, the CDR3 is TGCGCCAGCAGCCATACAGGGGCCCCTGAAGCTTTCTTT.

J is TRBJ2-1 and V is TRBV12-5; D perhaps matches TRBD2 (5 bases). Germline CDR1 and CDR2: LGHNT and FRNRAP. The CDR3 is made up of 12 amino acids. Between the trimmed V and J ends, which lost 9 bases and 7 bases, there was a span of 13 bases. The CDR3 region has the DNA TGTGCTAGGAGGGCCCGTAGGAATGAGCAGTTCTTC. Translated, it gives CARRARRNEQFF.

This clone occurred once. The chain links TRBV18 to TRBJ1-5; D might be TRBD1 (5 bases). In germline, CDR1 is KGHSH, CDR2 LQKENI. V lost 4 bases to trimming and J lost 2 bases, with 12 bases between them. This CDR3 has 15 amino acids. The CDR3 is CASSQNIRGNQPQHF. Written as DNA, the CDR3 is TGTGCCAGCTCACAAAATATCAGGGGCAATCAGCCCCAGCATTTT.

This rearrangement joins TRBV29-1 to TRBJ1-2, with D tentatively TRBD1 (5 bases). Trimming pared 3 bases from V and 2 bases from J, leaving 13 bases between. Germline V gene data show CDR1 as SQVTM and CDR2 as ANQGSEA. CDR3 length: 14 residues. The CDR3 spells CSVDLLRGNYGYTF. The CDR3, as DNA: TGCAGCGTTGATCTTTTGCGGGGGAACTATGGCTACACCTTC.

The V and J genes are TRBV5-5 and TRBJ2-7; no clear D gene. The CDR3 loop spans 14 amino acids. V lost 0 bases and J 3 bases, leaving 10 bases between the germline ends. Per germline, CDR1 SGHKS and CDR2 YYEKEE (reference sequence). The CDR3 DNA follows: TGTGCCAGCAGCTTGGTGGTCGGAGTCTACGAGCAGTACTTC. It specifies CASSLVVGVYEQYF. Variable domain in full (rest from reference TRBV5-5 and TRBJ2-7): DAGVTQSPTHLIKTRGQQVTLRCSPISGHKSVSWYQQVLGQGPQFIFQYYEKEERGRGNFPDRFSARQFPNYSSELNVNALLLGDSALYLCASSLVVGVYEQYFGPGTRLTVT.

The rearrangement links TRBV5-1 to TRBJ2-7; no clear D. Germline CDR1 is SGHRS and CDR2 is YFSETQ. CDR3 size: 14 residues. Trimming left V 2 bases short and J 3 bases short, with 12 bases between. CDR3 region: CASSFDSSNYEQYF. For the CDR3, the DNA is TGCGCCAGCAGCTTTGATAGCAGTAACTACGAGCAGTACTTC.

The chain has TRBV7-9 and TRBJ2-2, with 8 bases identical to TRBD1. The germline gives CDR1 SEHNR, CDR2 FQNEAQ (reference sequence). V lost 5 bases and J lost 6; bases outside the gene matches: 2. The CDR3 has 13 amino acids. Written as DNA, the CDR3 is TGTGCCAGCAGCCGGACAGGGCCCGGGGAGCTGTTTTTT. Its protein is CASSRTGPGELFF.

V is TRBV28 and J is TRBJ1-1; 8 nucleotides align to TRBD1. The CDR3 loop spans 17 amino acids. From germline, CDR1 is MDHEN and CDR2 SYDVKM. After removal of 4 bases from V and 2 bases from J, the junction contained 12 bases not matched to a gene. CDR3 protein: CASSYPNKDRGNTEAFF. The CDR3 coding sequence is TGTGCCAGCAGTTACCCCAACAAAGACAGGGGTAACACTGAAGCTTTCTTT.

The chain joins TRBV6-5 to TRBJ1-2; D is uncertain. The ends were cut back, 4 bases at V and 5 bases at J, with 5 bases in the middle. The CDR3 loop spans 11 amino acids. Germline assignment: CDR1 MNHEY and CDR2 SVGAGI. CDR3 in DNA: TGTGCCAGCAGTTCAGTGTATGGCTACACCTTC. This gives the protein CASSSVYGYTF.

Only a few counts were recorded for this clone. The V gene is TRBV2, the J gene TRBJ2-3; 10 bases fit TRBD2. The germline gives CDR1 SNHLY, CDR2 FYNNEI. This CDR3 has 14 amino acids. The J segment lost 4 bases and the V segment lost 4 bases, leaving 2 bases of the junction unmatched. CDR3 coding DNA: TGTGCCAGCAGTGGGACTAGCGGACCAGATACGCAGTATTTT. The encoded protein is CASSGTSGPDTQYF.

The J gene is TRBJ2-5, the V gene TRBV18; TRBD1 agrees at 7 bases. V gave up 0 bases and J gave up 5 bases; unmatched junction bases: 6. This CDR3 spans 15 amino acids. Germline V lookup: CDR1 KGHSH, CDR2 LQKENI. The CDR3 here is CASSPPGQWGETQYF. CDR3 coding DNA: TGTGCCAGCTCACCACCGGGACAGTGGGGGGAGACCCAGTACTTC.

This clone was found many times. The CDR3 DNA follows: TGTGCCAGCAGCTTCCGGGACAGGGTCTACGAGCAGTACTTC. Amino acids: CASSFRDRVYEQYF. The gene calls are TRBV5-6 and TRBJ2-7, with TRBD1 identical over 9 bases. This CDR3 is 14 amino acids long. V lost 2 bases, J lost 3 bases, and 3 bases stayed unmatched. Looked up from germline, CDR1 is SGHDT and CDR2 is YYEEEE.

In its sample, this clone was seen once. This chain joins TRBV2 and TRBJ1-1; D gene unclear. With 5 bases removed from V and 0 bases from J, the gap between germline ends came to 7 bases. Germline CDR1 and CDR2: SNHLY and FYNNEI. The CDR3 totals 13 residues. The CDR3 sequence: CASSNQVNTEAFF. The CDR3, as DNA: TGTGCCAGCAGTAATCAGGTGAACACTGAAGCTTTCTTT.

The V gene is TRBV27, the J gene TRBJ2-2; the D is unclear. The CDR3 is made up of 14 amino acids. Trimming removed 6 bases at V and 1 base at J, with 9 bases between. Germline CDR1 MNHEY, CDR2 SMNVEV (reference sequence). The CDR3 is CASSPQENTGELFF. The DNA of the CDR3 is TGTGCCAGCAGCCCCCAGGAGAACACCGGGGAGCTGTTTTTT.

The rearrangement links TRBV5-1 to TRBJ2-1, with D possibly TRBD2 on 6 matching bases. The CDR3 runs to 16 residues. From germline, CDR1 is SGHRS and CDR2 YFSETQ. Trimming took off 5 bases at V and 0 bases at J, with 15 bases between the two ends. The CDR3 coding sequence is TGCGCCAGCAGAGATTTTAGCGGTAGCTCCTACAATGAGCAGTTCTTC. This sequence encodes CASRDFSGSSYNEQFF.

The gene calls are TRBV7-9 and TRBJ2-7; 8 nucleotides align to TRBD2. The V gene's germline CDR1 is SEHNR and CDR2 FQNEAQ (reference sequence). V gave up 5 bases and J gave up 5 bases; unmatched junction bases: 5. This CDR3 has 13 amino acids. This CDR3 reads CASSTQTSDEQYF. CDR3 DNA sequence: TGTGCCAGCAGCACTCAGACTAGCGACGAGCAGTACTTC.

V and J are TRBV20-1 and TRBJ1-5; the D is unclear. Trimming removed 3 bases at V and 4 bases at J, with 10 bases between. Per germline, CDR1 DFQATT and CDR2 SNEGSKA (reference sequence). The length of the CDR3 is 13 residues. The chain's CDR3 is CSASPGSNQPQHF. CDR3 sequence (DNA): TGCAGTGCTAGTCCGGGATCAAATCAGCCCCAGCATTTT.

V usage is TRBV7-2 and J usage is TRBJ2-6, with D possibly matching TRBD2 (5 bases). Germline assignment: CDR1 SGHTA and CDR2 FQGNSA. The CDR3 length is 15 residues. Trimming shortened V by 1 base and J by 3 bases, and 7 bases separated the two germline ends. CDR3 DNA: TGTGCCAGCAGCTTAGTAGGGAGTGGGGCCAACGTCCTGACTTTC. Encoded protein: CASSLVGSGANVLTF.

This chain uses TRBV28 with TRBJ2-1; TRBD2 agrees at 8 bases. From germline, CDR1 is MDHEN and CDR2 SYDVKM. Trimming cost V 7 bases and J 0 bases; bases outside gene matches: 8. The CDR3 has 16 amino acids. The CDR3 DNA follows: TGTGCCAGCAACCCATTAGCGGGATACTCCTACAATGAGCAGTTCTTC. Translating gives CASNPLAGYSYNEQFF. Together with reference TRBV28 and TRBJ2-1, the CDR3 gives the full variable domain: DVKVTQSSRYLVKRTGEKVFLECVQDMDHENMFWYRQDPGLGLRLIYFSYDVKMKEKGDIPEGYSVSREKKERFSLILESASTNQTSMYLCASNPLAGYSYNEQFFGPGTRLTVL.

The gene calls are TRBV5-1 and TRBJ2-1; 7 nucleotides match TRBD2. This CDR3 region has 15 residues. The V gene end was trimmed by 1 base and the J gene end by 3 bases; junction bases not matched to a gene: 4. The V gene's germline CDR1 is SGHRS and CDR2 YFSETQ. CDR3 DNA sequence: TGCGCCAGCAGCTTGATGCAGCGGGGCTACAATGAGCAGTTCTTC. Protein sequence: CASSLMQRGYNEQFF.